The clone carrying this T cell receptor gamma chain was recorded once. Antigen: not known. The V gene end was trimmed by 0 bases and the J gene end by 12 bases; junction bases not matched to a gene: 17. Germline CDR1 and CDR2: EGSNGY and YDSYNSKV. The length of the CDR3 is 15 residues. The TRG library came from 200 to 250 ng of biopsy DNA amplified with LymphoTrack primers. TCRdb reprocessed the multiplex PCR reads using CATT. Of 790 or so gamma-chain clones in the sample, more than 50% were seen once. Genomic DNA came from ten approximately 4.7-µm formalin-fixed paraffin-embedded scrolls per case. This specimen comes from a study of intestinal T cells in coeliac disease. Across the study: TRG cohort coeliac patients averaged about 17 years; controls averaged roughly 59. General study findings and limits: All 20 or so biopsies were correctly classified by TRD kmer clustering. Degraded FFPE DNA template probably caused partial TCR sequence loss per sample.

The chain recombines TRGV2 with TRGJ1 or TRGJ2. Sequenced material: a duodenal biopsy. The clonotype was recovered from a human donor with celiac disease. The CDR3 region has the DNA TGTGCCACCTGGGACGGGCCTTCTTGTGAGCTATGGAAACTCTTT. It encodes CATWDGPSCELWKLF.